The 5 T cell receptor beta chains listed next were all sequenced from one sample in a study of regulatory T cells in long-lasting Graves disease. Time point: newly diagnosed GD, antithyroid drugs for less than 3 months. TCR sequences were obtained from RNA taken from PBMCs. Sequencing libraries for TCR beta were prepared with iRepertoire HTBI primers and Arm-PCR of CDR3 regions. TCRdb re-called the multiplex PCR reads with MiXCR, one entry per CDR3 protein. This repertoire shows 350,000 to 450,000 distinct CDR3 sequences, 15% to 20% found once; its top ten account for 30%. These data were also filed under a second study, of T cells in Graves' hyperthyroidism and ophthalmopathy.

Source: peripheral blood mononuclear cells (PBMCs), taken at new diagnosis, from a patient treated with antithyroid drugs. The receptor source for this set is a man aged 35-49 years with Graves disease.

Notes on this clonotype: Since a far larger clone is one base different, this is likely a read error. The chain joins TRBV28 to TRBJ2-7, with 7 nucleotides matching TRBD2. The CDR3 runs 12 residues. Unmatched junction bases numbered 4, after V lost 4 bases and J lost 7 bases. CDR1 is MDHEN, CDR2 SYDVKM, per germline. CDR3 DNA: TGTGCCAGCAGTTCGACTAGCTCTGAGCAGTACTTC. Encoded protein: CASSSTSSEQYF.

The rearrangement uses TRBV9 and TRBJ1-1, with D uncertain. V lost 4 bases and J lost 8, with 9 bases in between. CDR1 is SGDLS, CDR2 YYNGEE, per germline. The CDR3 sequence is 11 residues long. DNA of the CDR3: TGTGCCAGCAGCCCCCACCTAGAAGCTTTCTTT. This gives the protein CASSPHLEAFF.

The sample holds many counts of this clonotype. V usage is TRBV11-2 and J usage is TRBJ2-5, with D perhaps given as TRBD1 or TRBD2 (6 bases each). Gene TRBJ2-1 matches the end of the DNA better, so the J call may be wrong. The CDR3 runs to 15 residues. Germline V gene data show CDR1 as SGHAT and CDR2 as FQNNGV. CDR3 in amino acids: CASSSYGGTYNEQFF. For the CDR3, the DNA is TGTGCCAGCAGCTCTTACGGGGGCACCTACAATGAGCAGTTCTTC.

This clonotype showed up just a few times. The chain joins TRBV5-1 to TRBJ2-7; 9 nucleotides align to TRBD2. The trim removed 4 bases at V and 7 bases at J, leaving 6 bases unmatched. This CDR3 comprises 13 residues. The germline gives CDR1 SGHRS, CDR2 YFSETQ. The CDR3 nucleotides read TGCGCCAGCAGCGCCCTAGCGGGGAGTGAGCAGTACTTC. Its translation: CASSALAGSEQYF.

V gene TRBV5-1 combines with J gene TRBJ2-2; 9 bases line up with TRBD2. V lost 4 bases, J lost 0 bases, and 10 bases stayed unmatched. Germline V gene sequence: CDR1 SGHRS, CDR2 YFSETQ. The CDR3 contains 18 residues. CDR3: CASSTGAGGTANTGELFF. CDR3 DNA sequence: TGCGCCAGCAGCACCGGGGCGGGGGGGACGGCGAACACCGGGGAGCTGTTTTTT.